This TCR beta chain emerged from a study of control samples from healthy donors and cancer patients. Sequenced by immunoSEQ multiplex PCR; TCRdb stores in-frame clones only, minus some. Among roughly 130,000 clones, approximately 94% were seen once, and the ten largest hold about 3.5%. The CDR3 loop spans 17 amino acids. The germline CDR1 and CDR2 sequences are MNHEY and SMNVEV (reference sequence). With 2 bases clipped from V and 9 bases from J, the junction kept 11 bases outside the gene matches. This clone was detected only once. The clonotype originates from a man aged 25 to 45 in good health. V and J are TRBV27 and TRBJ2-3, with 13 bases lining up with TRBD2. The sample was blood. CDR3 bases: TGTGCCAGCAGTTTAAGCGGGACTAGCGGGGTGAGGGTAACGCAGTATTTT. It codes for CASSLSGTSGVRVTQYF.